Below, 20 T cell receptor beta chains from the same sample are listed, as sequenced in a study of blood T cell repertoires in COVID-19. Some clones are missing from TCRdb's copy, which holds only in-frame ones; the method was immunoSEQ multiplex PCR. This sample yields some 220,000 clones, of which about 85% are seen a single time; around 6.8% belongs to the top ten. The material sequenced was peripheral blood. The receptors originated from a woman aged 55-70 years with active or convalescent COVID-19.

V is TRBV6-5 and J is TRBJ1-6; D remains ambiguous. Between the trimmed V and J ends, which lost 7 bases and 0 bases, there was a span of 10 bases. Germline CDR1 reads MNHEY; CDR2 reads SVGAGI. The CDR3 is 15 amino acids. CDR3 DNA: TGTGCCAGCACCGGGGAGGGCTCCTATAATTCACCCCTCCACTTT. Its protein is CASTGEGSYNSPLHF.

The CDR3 region is CASSDRLVGETQYF. The DNA of the CDR3 is TGTGCCAGCAGCGACCGACTAGTCGGAGAGACCCAGTACTTC. The gene calls are TRBV25-1 and TRBJ2-5; possibly TRBD2 for D (6 bases). CDR1 is MGHDK, CDR2 SYGVNS, per germline. V lost 6 bases, J lost 4 bases, and 15 bases lay in between. This CDR3 comprises 14 residues. Drawing the rest from reference TRBV25-1 and TRBJ2-5, the complete variable domain is EADIYQTPRYLVIGTGKKITLECSQTMGHDKMYWYQQDPGMELHLIHYSYGVNSTEKGDLSSESTVSRIRTEHFPLTLESARPSHTSQYLCASSDRLVGETQYFGPGTRLLVL.

V gene TRBV3-1 (or the pseudogene TRBV3-2) combines with J gene TRBJ2-7; 7 bases are shared with TRBD2. Germline CDR1 is LGHDT and CDR2 is YNNKEL (reference sequence). V trimming: 6 bases; J trimming: 1 base; junction bases outside the gene matches: 15. The CDR3 consists of 17 residues. CDR3 sequence reads: CASRAGSFIPMSYEQYV. The CDR3, as DNA: TGTGCCAGCAGAGCGGGGAGCTTTATTCCAATGTCCTACGAGCAGTACGTC.

V is TRBV14 and J is TRBJ2-7; the match to TRBD2 covers 11 bases. With 4 bases clipped from V and 2 bases from J, the junction kept 10 bases outside the gene matches. CDR3 length equals 17 residues. Germline loops: CDR1 SGHDN, CDR2 FVKESK. CDR3 nucleotide sequence: TGTGCCAGCAGCCTAAGTAAAGGGACTAGCGGAGCCTACGAGCAGTACTTC. Its protein product is CASSLSKGTSGAYEQYF.

The rearrangement uses TRBV29-1 and TRBJ2-3; perhaps TRBD1 as D (5 bases). The V and J ends lost 4 bases and 3 bases respectively, with 14 bases between them. Germline V gene lookup returns CDR1 SQVTM and CDR2 ANQGSEA. The CDR3 has 14 residues. In DNA form, the CDR3 reads TGCAGCGTTGCCCGCTCGAAGGGGACAGATACGCAGTATTTT. Translating gives CSVARSKGTDTQYF.

The V gene is TRBV5-6, the J gene TRBJ2-2; 11 bases fit TRBD1. V shed 2 bases, J shed 7 bases, and the junction held 7 bases outside the gene matches. Germline-derived CDR1 and CDR2 are SGHDT and YYEEEE. The CDR3 consists of 16 residues. The CDR3 DNA sequence: TGTGCCAGCAGCTTCAGGACAGGGGGCGCCCACGGGGAGCTGTTTTTT. Amino acid sequence: CASSFRTGGAHGELFF.

The V gene is TRBV19, the J gene TRBJ2-5, with D perhaps matching TRBD1 (6 bases). The CDR3 has 15 amino acids. Germline lookup yields CDR1 LNHDA and CDR2 SQIVND (reference sequence). Trimming took off 1 base at V and 0 bases at J, with 9 bases between the two ends. The CDR3 loop is CASSIGDTYQETQYF. In DNA, the CDR3 is TGTGCCAGTAGTATAGGGGACACTTACCAAGAGACCCAGTACTTC.

The rearrangement uses TRBV11-3 and TRBJ2-5; D gene unclear. The ends were cut back, 2 bases at V and 5 bases at J, with 6 bases in the middle. The CDR3 sequence is 12 residues long. Germline CDR1 and CDR2: SGHNT and YENEEA. CDR3 sequence (DNA): TGTGCCAGCAGCTTAAATGGCGAGACCCAGTACTTC. It specifies CASSLNGETQYF.

The rearrangement joins TRBV14 to TRBJ1-5, with D uncertain. With 0 bases removed from V and 5 bases from J, the gap between germline ends came to 5 bases. The CDR3 totals 13 residues. The germline gives CDR1 SGHDN, CDR2 FVKESK. The CDR3 protein is CASSQERDQPQHF. The CDR3 DNA is TGTGCCAGCAGCCAAGAACGGGATCAGCCCCAGCATTTT.

The CDR3 protein is CASSSPREDANTGELFF. CDR3 sequence (DNA): TGCGCCAGCAGCTCACCCCGGGAGGACGCGAACACCGGGGAGCTGTTTTTT. The chain carries TRBV5-1 and TRBJ2-2; 7 bases map to TRBD2. The V gene's germline CDR1 is SGHRS and CDR2 YFSETQ. CDR3 length equals 17 residues. V lost 3 bases and J lost 0; bases outside the gene matches: 8.

The chain uses TRBV25-1 and TRBJ1-2; weak D call: TRBD1 (5 bases). The V gene's germline CDR1 is MGHDK and CDR2 SYGVNS. The V gene lost 7 bases and the J gene lost 5 bases, with 17 bases spanning the gap. The CDR3 contains 14 residues. This CDR3 reads CASTSEPGVYGYTF. The CDR3, as DNA: TGTGCCAGCACCTCGGAACCGGGGGTTTATGGCTACACCTTC.

The chain has TRBV7-2 and TRBJ2-7, with 10 bases matching TRBD1. The CDR3 has 15 amino acids. Germline lookup yields CDR1 SGHTA and CDR2 FQGNSA. J was trimmed by 6 bases and V by 5 bases; bases with no gene match: 10. The CDR3 is CASSPSRDRGIEQYF. Written as DNA, the CDR3 is TGTGCCAGCAGCCCATCCCGGGACAGGGGAATCGAGCAGTACTTC.

The rearrangement joins TRBV4-2 to TRBJ2-5, with TRBD1 as a possible D gene (5 bases). CDR1 is LGHNA, CDR2 YNFKEQ, per germline. The CDR3 has 17 amino acids. V was clipped by 0 bases and J by 1 base, with 15 bases between them. DNA of the CDR3: TGTGCCAGCAGCCAAGAGGGGCAGCTACGAATCCAAGAGACCCAGTACTTC. Protein product: CASSQEGQLRIQETQYF.

The CDR3 coding sequence is TGTGCCACCAGGGGGGTAACCGGGACAGGGAATGGCTACACCTTC. As protein: CATRGVTGTGNGYTF. This chain links TRBV5-4 with TRBJ1-2; 9 bases align to TRBD1. V was clipped by 9 bases and J by 6 bases; unmatched bases: 15. Germline lookup yields CDR1 SGHNT and CDR2 YYREEE (reference sequence). This CDR3 region has 15 residues.

This chain uses TRBV27 with TRBJ2-3; D perhaps matches TRBD1 (6 bases). Trimming took 1 base from V and 0 from J, leaving 11 bases between them. Looked up from germline, CDR1 is MNHEY and CDR2 is SMNVEV (reference sequence). This CDR3 has 16 residues. CDR3 sequence (DNA): TGTGCCAGCAGTTTATTCGGGACACCCAGCACAGATACGCAGTATTTT. Protein product: CASSLFGTPSTDTQYF.

J is TRBJ1-2 and V is TRBV29-1, with TRBD1 identical over 7 bases. Germline CDR1 is SQVTM and CDR2 is ANQGSEA. The CDR3 runs 13 residues. Losses at the gene ends were 6 bases for V and 1 base for J; bases not matched to a gene: 5. Written as DNA, the CDR3 is TGCAGCGTATTCAACAGGGGTAACTATGGCTACACCTTC. Its protein is CSVFNRGNYGYTF. The full variable domain, with the rest looked up from reference TRBV29-1 and TRBJ1-2, is SAVISQKPSRDICQRGTSLTIQCQVDSQVTMMFWYRQQPGQSLTLIATANQGSEATYESGFVIDKFPISRPNLTFSTLTVSNMSPEDSSIYLCSVFNRGNYGYTFGSGTRLTVV.

The chain uses TRBV5-5 and TRBJ2-7; D is undetermined. Trimming cost V 7 bases and J 7 bases, with 18 bases left between them. CDR3 length: 13 residues. From germline, CDR1 is SGHKS and CDR2 YYEKEE (reference sequence). The CDR3 DNA reads as TGTGCCAGCGCACACCCCGCGGAGCTAGAGCAGTACTTC. Translating gives CASAHPAELEQYF.

CDR3 sequence: CAWKGRGITPGGYTF. The CDR3 region has the DNA TGTGCCTGGAAGGGCCGGGGGATAACCCCTGGTGGCTACACCTTC. This chain links TRBV30 with TRBJ1-2; TRBD1 is a possible D gene (5 bases). CDR3 size: 15 residues. Germline CDR1 reads GTSNPN; CDR2 reads SVGIG (reference sequence). V lost 4 bases and J 7 bases, leaving 22 bases between the germline ends.

The CDR3 coding sequence is TGCGCCAGCAGCTTGCTTGCGGGAGTCGCCAATGAGCAGTTCTTC. It yields the protein CASSLLAGVANEQFF. The rearrangement links TRBV5-1 to TRBJ2-1, with 7 bases aligning to TRBD2. Losses at the gene ends were 1 base for V and 6 bases for J; bases not matched to a gene: 7. Germline V gene data show CDR1 as SGHRS and CDR2 as YFSETQ. The CDR3 is made up of 15 amino acids.

The chain joins TRBV19 to TRBJ2-3, with 14 bases matching TRBD2. V lost 5 bases and J lost 5; bases outside the gene matches: 9. Germline V gives CDR1 LNHDA, CDR2 SQIVND (reference sequence). The CDR3 has 17 residues. The CDR3 DNA follows: TGTGCCAGTAGTCCCCAGGGACTAGCGGGAGATGAAGATACGCAGTATTTT. It is translated as CASSPQGLAGDEDTQYF.